This record covers a single TCR beta chain. Its target is unknown. The data originate from a study of shared clonotypes between healthy human individuals. Each subset's genomic DNA was shared equally among a number of immunoSEQ plates. Repertoires were generated with immunoSEQ multiplex PCR, while TCRdb's copy carries only in-frame clones and drops some. The sample includes roughly 2.2 million clones, about 90% of them seen just once. Study-wide results and limits: The study generally estimated greater richness for naive than memory subsets.

The sequencing input was naive CD4+ T cells from PBMCs. Subset here: CD45RA+ positively selected. This receptor was taken from a young man in good health. Some clones in this sample may be carry-over from other donors' samples.

In nucleotides, the CDR3 is TGTGCCAGCAGCAGTATTAATGAAAAACTGTTTTTT. Amino acid sequence: CASSSINEKLFF. The gene calls are TRBV2 and TRBJ1-4; D not certain. V was trimmed by 6 bases and J by 4 bases, leaving 6 bases between them. CDR1 SNHLY and CDR2 FYNNEI come from the germline V gene. There are 12 residues in the CDR3.